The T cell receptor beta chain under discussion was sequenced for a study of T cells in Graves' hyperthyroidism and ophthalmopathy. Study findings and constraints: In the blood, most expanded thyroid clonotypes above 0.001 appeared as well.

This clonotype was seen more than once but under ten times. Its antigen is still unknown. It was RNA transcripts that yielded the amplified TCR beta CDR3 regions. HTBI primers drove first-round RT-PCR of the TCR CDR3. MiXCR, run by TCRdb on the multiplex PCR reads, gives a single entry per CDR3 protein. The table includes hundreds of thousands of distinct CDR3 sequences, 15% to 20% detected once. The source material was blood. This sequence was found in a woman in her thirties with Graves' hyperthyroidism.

Here the CDR3 reads CASSLRITGISGTGELFF. The CDR3 bases are TGTGCCAGCAGCCTACGAATAACAGGGATATCGGGGACCGGGGAGCTGTTTTTT. The rearrangement links TRBV11-2 to TRBJ2-2; tentatively, D is TRBD1 (6 bases). The germline V gene encodes CDR1 SGHAT and CDR2 FQNNGV. The CDR3 is 18 amino acids. V was pared by 5 bases and J by 5 bases, with 24 bases between.